The clone carrying this TCR beta chain was seen ten or more times. Its antigen is unidentified. This record comes from a study of T cells in Graves' hyperthyroidism and ophthalmopathy. Regarding the study as a whole: It was a median around 6 months before onset that the model predicted ophthalmopathy.

Using RNA transcripts as the source, TCR beta CDR3 regions were amplified. Initially, a first-round RT-PCR of the TCR CDR3 employed the HTBI primer set. TCRdb analysed the multiplex PCR reads with MiXCR anew, one entry per CDR3 protein. The sample shows roughly 170,000 distinct CDR3 sequences, approximately 15% of them seen only once. The source of this sequence is a woman aged 45 to 65 with Graves' hyperthyroidism. Sequences were obtained from blood.

CDR3 bases: TGTGCTAGTGGTTTAGTAAGGCGGGGGCTGCTTGGGGCCAACGTCCTGACTTTC. The encoded protein is CASGLVRRGLLGANVLTF. This chain joins TRBV12-5 and TRBJ2-6; tentatively, D is TRBD2 (7 bases). The V gene's germline CDR1 is LGHNT and CDR2 FRNRAP. Trimming cost V 3 bases and J 3 bases, with 18 bases left between them. The CDR3 runs 18 residues.